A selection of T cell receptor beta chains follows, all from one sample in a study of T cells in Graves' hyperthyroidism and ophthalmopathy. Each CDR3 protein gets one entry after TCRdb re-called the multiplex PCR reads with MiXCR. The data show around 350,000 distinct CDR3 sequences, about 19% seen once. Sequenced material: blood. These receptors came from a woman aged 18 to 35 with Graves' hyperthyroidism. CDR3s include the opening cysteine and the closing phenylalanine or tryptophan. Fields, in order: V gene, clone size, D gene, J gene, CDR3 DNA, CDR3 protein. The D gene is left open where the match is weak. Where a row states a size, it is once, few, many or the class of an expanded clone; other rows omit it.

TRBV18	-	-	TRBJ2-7	TGTGCCAGCTCACCACCGACTAGCTACGAGCAGTACTTC	CASSPPTSYEQYF
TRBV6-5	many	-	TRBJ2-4	TGTGCCAGCAGTTCCTATCCCTCTGAGGGCAAAAACATTCAGTACTTC	CASSSYPSEGKNIQYF
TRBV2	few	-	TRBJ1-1	TGTGCCAGCAGGGAACTCCGGGGGAGGTTAGAAGCTTTCTTT	CASRELRGRLEAFF
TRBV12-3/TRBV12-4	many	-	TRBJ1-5	TGTGCCAGCAGTATGGATCAGCCCCAGCATTTT	CASSMDQPQHF
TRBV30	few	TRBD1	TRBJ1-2	TGTGCCTGGAGTCCCTGGACAGGGGGAGTCGGCTATGGCTACACCTTC	CAWSPWTGGVGYGYTF
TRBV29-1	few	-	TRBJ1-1	TGCAGCGTTGAGGGGCGTGGGTGGAGGAACACTGAAGCTTTCTTT	CSVEGRGWRNTEAFF
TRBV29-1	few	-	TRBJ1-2	TGCAGCGGGCTACAGGATAACTATGGCTACACCTTC	CSGLQDNYGYTF
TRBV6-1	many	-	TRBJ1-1	TGTGCCAGCAGTGAATGGGGCACTGAAGCTTTCTTT	CASSEWGTEAFF
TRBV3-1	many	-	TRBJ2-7	TGTGCCAGCAGCCAAGGGATGAGCTACGAGCAGTACTTC	CASSQGMSYEQYF
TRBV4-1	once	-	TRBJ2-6	TGCGCCAGCAGCCAAGAAACTGGGTCTCTCTCTGGGGCCAACGTCCTGACTTTC	CASSQETGSLSGANVLTF
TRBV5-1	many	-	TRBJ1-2	TGCGCCAGCAGCCGGGGACAATCGGTTCCTATGGGCTATGGCTACACCTTC	CASSRGQSVPMGYGYTF
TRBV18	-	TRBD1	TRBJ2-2	TGTGCCAGCTCGTGGGACAGGGTTCCGGCCGGGGAGCTGTTTTTT	CASSWDRVPAGELFF
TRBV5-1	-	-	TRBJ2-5	TGCGCCAGCAGCTTGAGATCCCCCGGGGAGACCCAGTACTTC	CASSLRSPGETQYF
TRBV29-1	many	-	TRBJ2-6	TGCAGCGTTGATTCTGAGGGTGGTGGGGCCAACGTCCTGACTTTC	CSVDSEGGGANVLTF
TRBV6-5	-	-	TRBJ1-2	TGTGCCAGCAGTTACTCGAGGACTGCGGGTGGCTACACCTTC	CASSYSRTAGGYTF
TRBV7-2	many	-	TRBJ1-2	TGTGCCAGCAGCTTACCCGGGGCCGGCGGAGGCTACACCTTC	CASSLPGAGGGYTF
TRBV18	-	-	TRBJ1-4	TGTGCCAGCTCACCAGACCTGGGGGTTACCAATGAAAAACTGTTTTTT	CASSPDLGVTNEKLFF
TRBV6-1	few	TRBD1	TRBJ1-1	TGTGCCAGCAGACTCCAGGGGGCGGCTATTGAAGCTTTCTTT	CASRLQGAAIEAFF
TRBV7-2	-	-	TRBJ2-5	TGTGCCAGCAGCTACCGTACCCAAGAGACCCAGTACTTC	CASSYRTQETQYF
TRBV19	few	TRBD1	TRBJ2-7	TGTGCCAGTAGTACCGGAATCGGACAGGGCTTCGGCGAGCAGTACTTC	CASSTGIGQGFGEQYF
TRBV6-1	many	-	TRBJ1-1	TGTGCCAGCAGCCAAATGGCGAACACTGAAGCTTTCTTT	CASSQMANTEAFF
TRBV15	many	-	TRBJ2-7	TGTGCCACCAGCAGAGATCCAGGGGCCTACGAGCAGTACTTC	CATSRDPGAYEQYF
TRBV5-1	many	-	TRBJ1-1	TGCGCCAGCAGCCCCTCGGCGGGAGGCGACACTGAAGCTTTCTTT	CASSPSAGGDTEAFF
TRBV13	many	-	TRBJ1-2	TGTGCCAGCAGCGCCCTCCGACAGGCGAGGCGAGTTCGGGGAGACTATGGCTACACCTTC	CASSALRQARRVRGDYGYTF
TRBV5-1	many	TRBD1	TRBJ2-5	TGCGCCAGCAGCTTGGTTACAGGGGGAATAAGTCAAGGAGAGACCCAGTACTTC	CASSLVTGGISQGETQYF
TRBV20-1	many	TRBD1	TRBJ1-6	TGCAGTGCCCGGCGGGACAGGGGATATAATTCACCCCTCCACTTT	CSARRDRGYNSPLHF
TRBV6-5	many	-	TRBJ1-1	TGTGCCAGCAGTTACTCGAAGGCTTGGTTGGACACTGAAGCTTTCTTT	CASSYSKAWLDTEAFF
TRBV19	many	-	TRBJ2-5	TGTGCCAGTAGTTCCGCGGGATTCCAAGGGCAAGAGACCCAGTACTTC	CASSSAGFQGQETQYF
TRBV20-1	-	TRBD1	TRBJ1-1	TGCAGTGCTAGACCGACAGGGAAGAACACTGAAGCTTTCTTT	CSARPTGKNTEAFF
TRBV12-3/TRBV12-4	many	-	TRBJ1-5	TGTGCCAGCAGTTTGCTGGTTCAGCCCCAGCATTTT	CASSLLVQPQHF
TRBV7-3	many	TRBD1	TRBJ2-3	TGTGCCAGCAGCGAGACAGGGGGTACGCAGTATTTT	CASSETGGTQYF
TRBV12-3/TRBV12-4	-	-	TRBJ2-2	TGTGCCAGCAGTTTCTCCGGCGCCGGGGAGCTGTTTTTT	CASSFSGAGELFF
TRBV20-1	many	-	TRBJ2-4	TGCAGTGCTAGTTTCCGTCTGCTAGCCAAAAACATTCAGTACTTC	CSASFRLLAKNIQYF
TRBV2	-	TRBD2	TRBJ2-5	TGTGCCAGCAGTGAAGCGGGGGGGCAAGAGACCCAGTACTTC	CASSEAGGQETQYF
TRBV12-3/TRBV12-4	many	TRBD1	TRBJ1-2	TGTGCCAGCAGAAGCCTTAAAGGACAGGTCGGCGGCTACACCTTC	CASRSLKGQVGGYTF
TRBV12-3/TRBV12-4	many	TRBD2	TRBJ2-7	TGTGCCAGCAGTATCTCTAGCGGGGGGGCAGCCGAGCAGTACTTC	CASSISSGGAAEQYF
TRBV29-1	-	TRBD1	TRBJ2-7	TGCAGCGTTGGGGGTTTGACAGGGGTCTGGGAGCAGTACTTC	CSVGGLTGVWEQYF
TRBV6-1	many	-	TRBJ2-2	TGTGCCAGCACAATGGGTCTGAACACCGGGGAGCTGTTTTTT	CASTMGLNTGELFF
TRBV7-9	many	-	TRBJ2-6	TGTGCCAGCAGAAAAACTGGGGCCAACGTCCTGACTTTC	CASRKTGANVLTF
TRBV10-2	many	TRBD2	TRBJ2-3	TGCGCCAGCCCGCAGGGACTAGCGGGGGCCGCAGATACGCAGTATTTT	CASPQGLAGAADTQYF